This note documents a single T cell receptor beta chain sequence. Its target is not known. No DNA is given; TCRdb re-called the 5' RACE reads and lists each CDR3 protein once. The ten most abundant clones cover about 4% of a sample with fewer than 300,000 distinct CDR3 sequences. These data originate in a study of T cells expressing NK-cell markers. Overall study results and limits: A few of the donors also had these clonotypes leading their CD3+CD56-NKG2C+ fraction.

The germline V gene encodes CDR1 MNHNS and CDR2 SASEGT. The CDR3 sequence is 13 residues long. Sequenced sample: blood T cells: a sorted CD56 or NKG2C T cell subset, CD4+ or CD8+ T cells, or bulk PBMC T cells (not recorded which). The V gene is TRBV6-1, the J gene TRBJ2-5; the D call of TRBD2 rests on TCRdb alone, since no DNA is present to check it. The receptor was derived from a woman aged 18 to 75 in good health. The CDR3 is CASNPMAGETQYF.